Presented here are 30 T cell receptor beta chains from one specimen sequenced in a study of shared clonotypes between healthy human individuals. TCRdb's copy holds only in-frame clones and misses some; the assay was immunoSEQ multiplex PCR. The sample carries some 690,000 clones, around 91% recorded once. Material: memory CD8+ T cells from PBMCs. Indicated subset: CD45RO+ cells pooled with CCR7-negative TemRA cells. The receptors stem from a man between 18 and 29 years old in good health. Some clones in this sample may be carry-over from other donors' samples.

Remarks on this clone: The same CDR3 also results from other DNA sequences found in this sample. This CDR3 reads CASSLGQEAFF. The CDR3 DNA follows: TGTGCCAGCAGCTTAGGACAGGAAGCTTTCTTT. The rearrangement joins TRBV5-4 to TRBJ1-1; possibly TRBD1 for D (6 bases). The length of the CDR3 is 11 residues. Trimming stripped 2 bases from V and 8 bases from J, with 7 bases between. Germline-derived CDR1 and CDR2 are SGHNT and YYREEE (reference sequence).

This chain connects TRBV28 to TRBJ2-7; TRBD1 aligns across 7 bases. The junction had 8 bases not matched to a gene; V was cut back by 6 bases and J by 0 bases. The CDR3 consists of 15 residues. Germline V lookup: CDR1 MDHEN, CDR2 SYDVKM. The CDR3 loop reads CASRTETGPSYEQYF. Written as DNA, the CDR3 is TGTGCCAGCAGAACGGAGACAGGGCCCTCCTACGAGCAGTACTTC. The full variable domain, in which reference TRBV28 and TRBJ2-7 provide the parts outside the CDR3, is DVKVTQSSRYLVKRTGEKVFLECVQDMDHENMFWYRQDPGLGLRLIYFSYDVKMKEKGDIPEGYSVSREKKERFSLILESASTNQTSMYLCASRTETGPSYEQYFGPGTRLTVT.

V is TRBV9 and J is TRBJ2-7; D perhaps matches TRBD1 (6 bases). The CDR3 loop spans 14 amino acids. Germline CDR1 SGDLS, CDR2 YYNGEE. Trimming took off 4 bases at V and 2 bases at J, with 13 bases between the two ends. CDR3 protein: CASSPDSTTYEQYF. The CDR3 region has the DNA TGTGCCAGCAGCCCGGACAGTACAACCTACGAGCAGTACTTC.

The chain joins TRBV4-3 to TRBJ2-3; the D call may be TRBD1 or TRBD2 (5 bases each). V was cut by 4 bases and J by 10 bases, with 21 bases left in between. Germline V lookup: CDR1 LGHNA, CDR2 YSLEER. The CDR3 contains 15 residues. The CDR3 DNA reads TGCGCCAGCAGCCCTACCTTGTTGGCGTCGGGGCCGCAGTATTTT. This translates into CASSPTLLASGPQYF.

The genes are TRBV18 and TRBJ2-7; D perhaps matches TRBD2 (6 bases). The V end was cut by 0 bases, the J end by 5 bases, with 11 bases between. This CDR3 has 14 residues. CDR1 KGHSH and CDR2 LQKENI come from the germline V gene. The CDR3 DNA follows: TGTGCCAGCTCACCACCCGGAGGGTTCCACGAGCAGTACTTC. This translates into CASSPPGGFHEQYF.

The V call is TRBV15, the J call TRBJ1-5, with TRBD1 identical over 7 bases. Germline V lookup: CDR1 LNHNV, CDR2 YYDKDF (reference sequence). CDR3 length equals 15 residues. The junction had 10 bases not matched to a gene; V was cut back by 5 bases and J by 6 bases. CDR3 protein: CATSEALEGAQPQHF. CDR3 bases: TGTGCCACCAGCGAAGCCCTTGAGGGGGCTCAGCCCCAGCATTTT.

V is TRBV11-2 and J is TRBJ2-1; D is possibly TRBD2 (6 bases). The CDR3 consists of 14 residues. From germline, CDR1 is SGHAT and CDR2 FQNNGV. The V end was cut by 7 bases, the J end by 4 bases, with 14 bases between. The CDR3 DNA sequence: TGTGCCAGCACGATAGCGGAATATTACAATGAGCAGTTCTTC. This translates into CASTIAEYYNEQFF. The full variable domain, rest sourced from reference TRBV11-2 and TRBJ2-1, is EAGVAQSPRYKIIEKRQSVAFWCNPISGHATLYWYQQILGQGPKLLIQFQNNGVVDDSQLPKDRFSAERLKGVDSTLKIQPAKLEDSAVYLCASTIAEYYNEQFFGPGTRLTVL.

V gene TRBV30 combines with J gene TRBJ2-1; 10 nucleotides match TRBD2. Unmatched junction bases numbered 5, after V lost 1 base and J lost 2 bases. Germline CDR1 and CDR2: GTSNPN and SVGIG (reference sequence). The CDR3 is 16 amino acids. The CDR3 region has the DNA TGTGCCTGGAGTGGATTAGCGGGAGGCGCCTACAATGAGCAGTTCTTC. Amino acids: CAWSGLAGGAYNEQFF.

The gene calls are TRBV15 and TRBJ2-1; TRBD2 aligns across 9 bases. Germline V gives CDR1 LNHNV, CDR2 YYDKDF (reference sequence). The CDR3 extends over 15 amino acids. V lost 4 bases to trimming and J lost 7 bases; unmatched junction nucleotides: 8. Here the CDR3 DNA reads TGTGCCACCAGCAAAGGTAGCGGGAGTTGGAATGAGCAGTTCTTC. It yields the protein CATSKGSGSWNEQFF.

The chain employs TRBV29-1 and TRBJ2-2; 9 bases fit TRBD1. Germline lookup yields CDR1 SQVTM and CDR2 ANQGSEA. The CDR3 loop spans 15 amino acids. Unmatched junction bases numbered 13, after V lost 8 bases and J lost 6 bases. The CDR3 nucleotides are TGCAGCACTCTGGGGGACAGGGTCGACTCCGGGGAGCTGTTTTTT. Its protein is CSTLGDRVDSGELFF.

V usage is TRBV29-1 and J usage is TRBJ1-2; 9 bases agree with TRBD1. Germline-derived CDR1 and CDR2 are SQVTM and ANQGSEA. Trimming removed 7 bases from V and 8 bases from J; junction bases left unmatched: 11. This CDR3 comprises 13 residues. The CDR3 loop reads CSGEGQGNEGYTF. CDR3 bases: TGCAGCGGTGAGGGACAGGGAAATGAAGGCTACACCTTC.

CDR3 protein: CASSETRTSYEQYF. The CDR3 coding sequence is TGCGCCAGCAGTGAGACTCGGACCTCCTACGAGCAGTACTTC. The rearrangement links TRBV10-1 to TRBJ2-7, with D hard to call. CDR1 and CDR2 from the germline V gene are WNHNN and SYGVQD (reference sequence). The CDR3 runs to 14 residues. Trimming took off 2 bases at V and 0 bases at J, with 8 bases between the two ends.

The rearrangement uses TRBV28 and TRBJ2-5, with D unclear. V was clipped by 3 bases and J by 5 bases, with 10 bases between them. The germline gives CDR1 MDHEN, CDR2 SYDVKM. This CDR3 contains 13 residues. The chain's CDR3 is CASSFFVKETQYF. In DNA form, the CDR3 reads TGTGCCAGCAGTTTTTTCGTGAAGGAGACCCAGTACTTC.

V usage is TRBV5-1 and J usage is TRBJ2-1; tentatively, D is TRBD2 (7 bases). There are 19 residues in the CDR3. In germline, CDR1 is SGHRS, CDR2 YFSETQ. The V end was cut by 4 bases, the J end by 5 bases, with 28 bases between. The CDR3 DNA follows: TGCGCCAGCAGCCCGGGGGCCAGCGGGACCCTCTCGGCCCACAATGAGCAGTTCTTC. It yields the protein CASSPGASGTLSAHNEQFF.

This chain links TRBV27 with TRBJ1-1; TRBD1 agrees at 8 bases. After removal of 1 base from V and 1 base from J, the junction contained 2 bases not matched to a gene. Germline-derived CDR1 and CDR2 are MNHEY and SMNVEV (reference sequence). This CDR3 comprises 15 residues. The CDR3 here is CASSLYQGANTEAFF. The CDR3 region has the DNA TGTGCCAGCAGTTTATATCAGGGGGCGAACACTGAAGCTTTCTTT.

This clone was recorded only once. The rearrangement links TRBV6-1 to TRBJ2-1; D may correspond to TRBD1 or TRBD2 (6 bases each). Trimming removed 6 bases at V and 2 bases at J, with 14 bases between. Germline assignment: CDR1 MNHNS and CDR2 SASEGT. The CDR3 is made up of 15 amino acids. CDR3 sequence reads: CASSGGSRPYNEQFF. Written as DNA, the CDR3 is TGTGCCAGCAGCGGGGGCAGCCGGCCCTACAATGAGCAGTTCTTC.

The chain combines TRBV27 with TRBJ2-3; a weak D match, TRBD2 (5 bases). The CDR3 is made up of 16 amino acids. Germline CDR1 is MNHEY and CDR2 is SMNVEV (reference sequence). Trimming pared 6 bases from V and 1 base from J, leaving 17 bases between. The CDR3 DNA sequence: TGTGCCAGCAGCCCCGTCGGGGTGAGCGGCACAGATACGCAGTATTTT. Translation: CASSPVGVSGTDTQYF.

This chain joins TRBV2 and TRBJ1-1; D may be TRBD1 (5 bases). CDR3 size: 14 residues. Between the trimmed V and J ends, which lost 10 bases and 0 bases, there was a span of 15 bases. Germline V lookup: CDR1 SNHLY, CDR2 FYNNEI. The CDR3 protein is CATLRQSMNTEAFF. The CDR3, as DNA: TGTGCCACCCTCAGACAGAGCATGAACACTGAAGCTTTCTTT.

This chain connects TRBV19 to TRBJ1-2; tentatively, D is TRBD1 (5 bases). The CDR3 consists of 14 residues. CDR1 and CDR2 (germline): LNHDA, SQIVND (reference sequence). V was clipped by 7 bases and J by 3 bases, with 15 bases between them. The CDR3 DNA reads TGTGCCAGTACGGGACGGTCGGAGGACTATGGCTACACCTTC. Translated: CASTGRSEDYGYTF.

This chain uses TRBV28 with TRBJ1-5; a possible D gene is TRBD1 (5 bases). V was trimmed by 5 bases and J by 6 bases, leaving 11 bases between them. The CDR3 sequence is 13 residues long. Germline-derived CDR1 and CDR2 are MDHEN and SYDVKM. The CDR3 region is CASSPGRSQPQHF. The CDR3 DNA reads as TGTGCCAGCAGTCCAGGGAGAAGTCAGCCCCAGCATTTT.

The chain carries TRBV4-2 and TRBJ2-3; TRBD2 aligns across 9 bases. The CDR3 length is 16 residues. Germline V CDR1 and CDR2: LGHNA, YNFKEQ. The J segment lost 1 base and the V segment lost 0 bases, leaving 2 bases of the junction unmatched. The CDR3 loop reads CASSQELAGRTDTQYF. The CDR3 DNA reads TGTGCCAGCAGCCAAGAGCTAGCGGGGCGCACAGATACGCAGTATTTT.

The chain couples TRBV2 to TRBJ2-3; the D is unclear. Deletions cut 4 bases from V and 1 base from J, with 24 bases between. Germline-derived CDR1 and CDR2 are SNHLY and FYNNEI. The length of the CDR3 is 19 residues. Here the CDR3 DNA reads TGTGCCAGCAGTGTTCCCCTGGGCGCGAGTCACAGAGGCACAGATACGCAGTATTTT. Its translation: CASSVPLGASHRGTDTQYF.

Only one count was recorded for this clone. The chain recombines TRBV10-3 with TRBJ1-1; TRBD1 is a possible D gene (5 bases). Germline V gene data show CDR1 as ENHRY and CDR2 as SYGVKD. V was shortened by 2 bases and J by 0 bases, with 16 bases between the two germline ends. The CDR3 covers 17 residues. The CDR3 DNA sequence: TGTGCCATCAGTGAGACCACCACAGAGGGGATGAACACTGAAGCTTTCTTT. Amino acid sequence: CAISETTTEGMNTEAFF.

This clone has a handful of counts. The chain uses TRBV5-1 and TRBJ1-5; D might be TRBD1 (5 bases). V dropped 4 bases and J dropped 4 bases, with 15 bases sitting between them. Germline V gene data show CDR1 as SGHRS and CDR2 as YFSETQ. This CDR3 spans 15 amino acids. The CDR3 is CASSPDMGINQPQHF. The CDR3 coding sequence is TGCGCCAGCAGCCCGGACATGGGTATTAATCAGCCCCAGCATTTT.

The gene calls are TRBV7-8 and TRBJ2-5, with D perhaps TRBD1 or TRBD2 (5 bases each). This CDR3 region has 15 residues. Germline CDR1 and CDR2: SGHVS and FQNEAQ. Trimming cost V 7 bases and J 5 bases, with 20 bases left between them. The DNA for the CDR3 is TGTGCCAGCAACAACCCACCCTGGGACGGGGAGACCCAGTACTTC. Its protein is CASNNPPWDGETQYF. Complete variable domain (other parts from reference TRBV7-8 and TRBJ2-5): GAGVSQSPRYKVAKRGQDVALRCDPISGHVSLFWYQQALGQGPEFLTYFQNEAQLDKSGLPSDRFFAERPEGSVSTLKIQRTQQEDSAVYLCASNNPPWDGETQYFGPGTRLLVL.

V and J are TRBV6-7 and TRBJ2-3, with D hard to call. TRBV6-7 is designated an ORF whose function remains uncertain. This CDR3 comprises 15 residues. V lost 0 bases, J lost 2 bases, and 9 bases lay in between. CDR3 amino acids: CASSYSSIITDTQYF. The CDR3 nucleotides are TGTGCCAGCAGTTACTCGTCTATAATCACAGATACGCAGTATTTT.

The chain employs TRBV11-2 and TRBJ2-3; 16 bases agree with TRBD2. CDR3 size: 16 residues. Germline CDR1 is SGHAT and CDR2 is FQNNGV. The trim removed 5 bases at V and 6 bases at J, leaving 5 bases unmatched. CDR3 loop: CASSPGLAGGLDTQYF. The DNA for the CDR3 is TGTGCCAGCAGCCCGGGACTAGCGGGAGGGTTGGATACGCAGTATTTT.

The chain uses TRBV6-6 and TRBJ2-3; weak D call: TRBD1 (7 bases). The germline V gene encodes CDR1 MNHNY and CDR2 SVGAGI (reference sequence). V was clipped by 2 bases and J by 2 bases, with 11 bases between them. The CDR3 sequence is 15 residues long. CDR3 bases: TGTGCCAGCAGTTACGCGGGACAGTCCACAGATACGCAGTATTTT. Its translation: CASSYAGQSTDTQYF.

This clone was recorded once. For the CDR3, the DNA is TGCGCCAGCAGCCGAGGAGCGGGAGGGTATCGCGAGCAGTACTTC. Protein sequence: CASSRGAGGYREQYF. J is TRBJ2-7 and V is TRBV4-3; TRBD2 aligns across 10 bases. Looked up from germline, CDR1 is LGHNA and CDR2 is YSLEER. The CDR3 covers 15 residues. With V trimmed by 4 bases and J by 6 bases, 9 bases remained unmatched.

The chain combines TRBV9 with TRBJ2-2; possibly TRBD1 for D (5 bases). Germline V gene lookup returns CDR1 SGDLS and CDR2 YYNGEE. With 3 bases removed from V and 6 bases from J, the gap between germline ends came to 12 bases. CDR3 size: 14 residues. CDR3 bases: TGTGCCAGCAGCGAGGGGATGGCCGCCGGGGAGCTGTTTTTT. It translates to CASSEGMAAGELFF.